The 24 T cell receptor beta chains below all came from one sample that was sequenced in a study of OX40 agonist ivuxolimab in advanced cancers. Profiled with immunoSEQ multiplex PCR; TCRdb holds only in-frame clones, not every one. The sample carries around 38,000 clones, around 82% recorded once. The sample in question was CD4+ or CD8+ T cells sorted from blood, obtained in a trial of the OX40 agonist ivuxolimab. These receptors came from an adult with an advanced solid tumor such as melanoma, head and neck, liver or kidney cancer.

The rearrangement links TRBV27 to TRBJ2-3, with D unclear. Trimming removed 2 bases from V and 2 bases from J, with 5 bases in between. CDR3 length: 13 residues. In germline, CDR1 is MNHEY, CDR2 SMNVEV (reference sequence). CDR3 residues: CASSLRLTDTQYF. The CDR3 DNA reads as TGTGCCAGCAGTTTACGTCTCACAGATACGCAGTATTTT.

The chain combines TRBV11-2 with TRBJ1-2; 9 bases are a match to TRBD1. The CDR3 loop spans 14 amino acids. V shed 5 bases and J 4 bases; nucleotides not matched to a gene: 5. Germline CDR1 reads SGHAT; CDR2 reads FQNNGV. CDR3 DNA: TGTGCCAGCAGCCCCCAGACAGGGGGCTATGGCTACACCTTC. Translated, it gives CASSPQTGGYGYTF. Variable domain in full (rest from reference TRBV11-2 and TRBJ1-2): EAGVAQSPRYKIIEKRQSVAFWCNPISGHATLYWYQQILGQGPKLLIQFQNNGVVDDSQLPKDRFSAERLKGVDSTLKIQPAKLEDSAVYLCASSPQTGGYGYTFGSGTRLTVV.

The rearrangement joins TRBV7-2 to TRBJ2-7; TRBD2 matches 11 bases. The length of the CDR3 is 14 residues. Germline CDR1 and CDR2: SGHTA and FQGNSA. J gave up 2 bases and V 5 bases, and 2 bases lay outside the gene matches. The CDR3 DNA is TGTGCCAGCAGCAAACTAGCGGGGGCCTACGAGCAGTACTTC. It encodes CASSKLAGAYEQYF.

The chain has TRBV4-3 and TRBJ1-1; 12 bases match TRBD1. V dropped 3 bases and J dropped 0; count of bases not matched to a gene: 11. This CDR3 has 19 residues. Germline loops: CDR1 LGHNA, CDR2 YSLEER. The CDR3 loop reads CASSQGGRGQGAVNTEAFF. DNA of the CDR3: TGCGCCAGCAGCCAGGGAGGGAGGGGACAGGGGGCTGTGAACACTGAAGCTTTCTTT.

This chain joins TRBV5-1 and TRBJ1-5; 10 bases align to TRBD1. The V and J ends lost 4 bases and 1 base, in that order; junction bases with no gene match: 11. The CDR3 has 18 residues. Germline loops: CDR1 SGHRS, CDR2 YFSETQ. The chain's CDR3 is CASSIGTGDTWSNQPQHF. The CDR3 coding sequence is TGCGCCAGCAGCATCGGGACAGGGGACACTTGGAGCAATCAGCCCCAGCATTTT.

This clone ranks as large (0.1 to 1%). CDR3 in amino acids: CASSWGQGAPGYTF. CDR3 nucleotides: TGTGCCAGTAGTTGGGGACAGGGGGCGCCGGGCTACACCTTC. The chain combines TRBV19 with TRBJ1-2, with 12 bases that match TRBD1. CDR1 LNHDA and CDR2 SQIVND come from the germline V gene (reference sequence). The CDR3 spans 14 residues. V lost 5 bases and J lost 8; bases outside the gene matches: 6.

The chain recombines TRBV4-3 with TRBJ1-2; D is ambiguous. The V end lost 0 bases, the J end lost 1 base, and 6 bases lay between the germline ends. The germline CDR1 and CDR2 sequences are LGHNA and YSLEER. The CDR3 has 14 residues. CDR3 sequence reads: CASSQEGNNYGYTF. The CDR3, as DNA: TGCGCCAGCAGCCAAGAAGGGAATAACTATGGCTACACCTTC.

The chain is built from TRBV5-1 and TRBJ2-5, with D tentatively TRBD2 (5 bases). Germline V gives CDR1 SGHRS, CDR2 YFSETQ. V gave up 0 bases and J gave up 7 bases, with 13 bases separating them. This CDR3 has 14 residues. CDR3 sequence reads: CASSLGRTEATQYF. The CDR3 nucleotides read TGCGCCAGCAGCTTGGGACGGACTGAGGCGACCCAGTACTTC.

This clone appeared once. The V call is TRBV5-6, the J call TRBJ1-1, with D uncertain. Germline V gene lookup returns CDR1 SGHDT and CDR2 YYEEEE. The CDR3 is 14 residues long. V was shortened by 3 bases and J by 1 base, with 10 bases between the two germline ends. The CDR3 DNA is TGTGCCAGCAGCTACGGACCGACGAACACTGAAGCTTTCTTT. Encoded protein: CASSYGPTNTEAFF. The full variable domain, in which reference TRBV5-6 and TRBJ1-1 provide the parts outside the CDR3, is DAGVTQSPTHLIKTRGQQVTLRCSPKSGHDTVSWYQQALGQGPQFIFQYYEEEERQRGNFPDRFSGHQFPNYSSELNVNALLLGDSALYLCASSYGPTNTEAFFGQGTRLTVV.

The V gene is TRBV10-3, the J gene TRBJ2-5, with 11 bases fitting TRBD2. Germline CDR1 ENHRY, CDR2 SYGVKD. V gave up 0 bases and J gave up 3 bases; unmatched junction bases: 6. The CDR3 runs to 17 residues. CDR3 loop: CAISESVQTSGKETQYF. CDR3 bases: TGTGCCATCAGTGAGTCAGTTCAGACTAGCGGGAAAGAGACCCAGTACTTC.

CDR3 nucleotide sequence: TGTGCCAGCAGCGTTTATGGGGGGCGCACTGAAGCTTTCTTT. Translation gives CASSVYGGRTEAFF. The rearrangement uses TRBV9 and TRBJ1-1; TRBD1 is a possible D gene (6 bases). Germline CDR1 reads SGDLS; CDR2 reads YYNGEE. The CDR3 runs to 14 residues. Trimming cost V 2 bases and J 4 bases, with 12 bases left between them.

The genes are TRBV5-1 and TRBJ2-7, with TRBD1 matching 10 bases. Trimming took 4 bases from V and 3 from J; bases not matched to a gene: 7. This CDR3 spans 15 amino acids. Germline V gene data show CDR1 as SGHRS and CDR2 as YFSETQ. The CDR3 DNA follows: TGCGCCAGCAGCCGCCGGGGACAGGGGTTCTACGAGCAGTACTTC. Protein sequence: CASSRRGQGFYEQYF.

The V gene is TRBV6-5, the J gene TRBJ1-2; D is ambiguous. The CDR3 sequence is 15 residues long. Trimming took off 0 bases at V and 2 bases at J, with 10 bases between the two ends. The germline V gene has CDR1 MNHEY and CDR2 SVGAGI. This CDR3 is CASSYSRRANYGYTF. The CDR3 DNA is TGTGCCAGCAGTTACTCGAGACGGGCCAACTATGGCTACACCTTC.

CDR3 nucleotide sequence: TGTGCCAGCAGCTTACCGATTGGCTTGACAGATACGCAGTATTTT. The encoded protein is CASSLPIGLTDTQYF. This chain uses TRBV7-8 with TRBJ2-3; D not resolved. Germline CDR1 and CDR2: SGHVS and FQNEAQ. Trimming took 2 bases from V and 3 from J, leaving 12 bases between them. The CDR3 covers 15 residues.

V gene TRBV6-5 combines with J gene TRBJ2-7; D not resolved. The CDR3 is made up of 16 amino acids. Germline CDR1 and CDR2: MNHEY and SVGAGI. V dropped 0 bases and J dropped 2 bases, with 14 bases sitting between them. The CDR3 DNA reads as TGTGCCAGCAGTTACTCAACGGGTCTGGTTACCTACGAGCAGTACTTC. It translates to CASSYSTGLVTYEQYF.

This chain links TRBV7-9 with TRBJ1-6; tentatively, D is TRBD1 (5 bases). The CDR3 consists of 16 residues. V was clipped by 3 bases and J by 5 bases, with 14 bases between them. Germline values: CDR1 SEHNR, CDR2 FQNEAQ (reference sequence). CDR3 nucleotides: TGTGCCAGCAGCTTTCTCGGGACCAAGGATAATTCACCCCTCCACTTT. It translates to CASSFLGTKDNSPLHF. Combining the CDR3 with reference TRBV7-9 and TRBJ1-6 gives the whole variable domain DTGVSQNPRHKITKRGQNVTFRCDPISEHNRLYWYRQTLGQGPEFLTYFQNEAQLEKSRLLSDRFSAERPKGSFSTLEIQRTEQGDSAMYLCASSFLGTKDNSPLHFGNGTRLTVT.

The chain is built from TRBV12-5 and TRBJ2-5, with 14 bases lining up with TRBD2. CDR1 and CDR2 (germline): LGHNT, FRNRAP. Trimming cost V 0 bases and J 5 bases; bases outside gene matches: 11. This CDR3 region has 19 residues. CDR3 sequence reads: CASGLVRDGTSGSGETQYF. Written as DNA, the CDR3 is TGTGCTAGTGGTTTGGTACGCGATGGGACTAGCGGGAGTGGCGAGACCCAGTACTTC.

J is TRBJ2-7 and V is TRBV5-4, with 7 bases identical to TRBD2. CDR1 and CDR2 from the germline V gene are SGHNT and YYREEE (reference sequence). J was trimmed by 3 bases and V by 5 bases; bases with no gene match: 11. The CDR3 runs to 15 residues. The DNA for the CDR3 is TGTGCCAGCAGTTATCCAGCTAGCGGATACTACGAGCAGTACTTC. Translation: CASSYPASGYYEQYF.

The rearrangement joins TRBV6-1 to TRBJ1-4; 7 bases match TRBD1. With 3 bases clipped from V and 3 bases from J, the junction kept 1 base outside the gene matches. The CDR3 is 14 residues long. Germline loops: CDR1 MNHNS, CDR2 SASEGT. The CDR3 DNA is TGTGCCAGCAGTGACAGGGGGGCTAATGAAAAACTGTTTTTT. Protein sequence: CASSDRGANEKLFF.

This sequence joins TRBV18 and TRBJ2-7; D is undetermined. Trimming removed 0 bases at V and 0 bases at J, with 6 bases between. The germline gives CDR1 KGHSH, CDR2 LQKENI. The CDR3 has 14 residues. DNA of the CDR3: TGTGCCAGCTCACCACCGGGAAACTCCTACGAGCAGTACTTC. Amino acid sequence: CASSPPGNSYEQYF. Complete variable domain (other parts from reference TRBV18 and TRBJ2-7): NAGVMQNPRHLVRRRGQEARLRCSPMKGHSHVYWYRQLPEEGLKFMVYLQKENIIDESGMPKERFSAEFPKEGPSILRIQQVVRGDSAAYFCASSPPGNSYEQYFGPGTRLTVT.

The V gene is TRBV6-5, the J gene TRBJ2-2, with a weak D call TRBD2 (5 bases). Germline CDR1 MNHEY, CDR2 SVGAGI. The CDR3 loop spans 14 amino acids. V dropped 0 bases and J dropped 5 bases, with 7 bases sitting between them. For the CDR3, the DNA is TGTGCCAGCAGTTACTCGAGGGAAACCGGGGAGCTGTTTTTT. Protein sequence: CASSYSRETGELFF.

This clone was picked up one time. The CDR3 DNA follows: TGCGCCAGCAGCTTGGGTCTAGCGGACAACAATGAGCAGTTCTTC. This codes for CASSLGLADNNEQFF. V gene TRBV5-1 combines with J gene TRBJ2-1; 7 bases map to TRBD2. The V gene end was trimmed by 0 bases and the J gene end by 5 bases; junction bases not matched to a gene: 5. Germline CDR1 and CDR2: SGHRS and YFSETQ. The CDR3 sequence is 15 residues long.

The genes are TRBV7-2 and TRBJ2-2; TRBD2 matches 7 bases. Losses at the gene ends were 5 bases for V and 4 bases for J; bases not matched to a gene: 4. Germline CDR1 and CDR2: SGHTA and FQGNSA. The CDR3 totals 14 residues. The CDR3 loop reads CASSPTGGTGELFF. The CDR3 DNA follows: TGTGCCAGCAGCCCAACGGGGGGCACCGGGGAGCTGTTTTTT.

The rearrangement uses TRBV11-2 and TRBJ2-3, with unresolved D. Germline V gene data show CDR1 as SGHAT and CDR2 as FQNNGV. The CDR3 consists of 14 residues. V was clipped by 2 bases and J by 3 bases, with 9 bases between them. The CDR3 protein is CASSLMLVTDTQYF. In DNA form, the CDR3 reads TGTGCCAGCAGCTTAATGTTAGTGACAGATACGCAGTATTTT.